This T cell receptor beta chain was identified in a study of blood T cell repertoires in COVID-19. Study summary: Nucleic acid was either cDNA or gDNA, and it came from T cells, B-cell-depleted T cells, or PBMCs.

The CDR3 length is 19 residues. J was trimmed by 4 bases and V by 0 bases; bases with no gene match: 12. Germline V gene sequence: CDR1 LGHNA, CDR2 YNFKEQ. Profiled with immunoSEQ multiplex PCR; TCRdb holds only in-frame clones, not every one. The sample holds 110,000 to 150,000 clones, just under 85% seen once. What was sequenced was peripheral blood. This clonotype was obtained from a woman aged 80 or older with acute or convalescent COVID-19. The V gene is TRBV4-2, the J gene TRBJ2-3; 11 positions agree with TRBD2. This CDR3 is CASSQERSGGALGPDTQYF. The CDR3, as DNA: TGTGCCAGCAGCCAAGAACGTAGCGGGGGGGCATTAGGTCCAGATACGCAGTATTTT.